Given below is one T cell receptor beta chain in context. Its antigen has not been determined. No qualities accompany the bases; no much larger clone lies one base away. This sample is part of a study of blood T cell repertoires in COVID-19 (dated by TCRdb to 2020 to 2021). Study-level background: Samples covering the acute and convalescent phases of COVID-19 were provided by collaborators in the United States, Italy and Spain. Deeply sampled blood TCRbeta repertoires from subjects exposed to, actively infected with, or recovered from COVID-19 were included in the dataset. Where available, HLA class I and class II types were taken from metadata supplied by the sample provider and were not determined by assay-based typing. The prospective study material was composed of cDNA or gDNA derived from T cells, B-cell-depleted T cells, or PBMCs. Nearly every sample came with metadata listing a de-identified subject ID, COVID-19 status, age in years and sex. The repertoires were released in a freely available public database intended as a resource for research on the immune response to SARS-CoV-2. Samples were obtained from the ongoing ImmuneRACE study (first 160 participants) and from over 1,000 subjects provided by 6 global collaborators. Overall results and qualifications from the work: Clinical and demographic metadata were provided uncurated, with the amount varying by source and participant.

Collaborating institutions collected whole blood in K2EDTA tubes following their own protocols. For TCRbeta analysis, collaborator samples were shipped as frozen whole blood, as isolated PBMCs, or as DNA extracted from either sample type. Via the germline V gene, CDR1 is SGHRS and CDR2 YFSETQ. Including cysteine and phenylalanine, the CDR3 has 18 amino acids. Left in the record is the CDR3 DNA by itself, 54 bases read in frame from the first base. Trimming removed 3 bases from V and 0 bases from J; the gene matches leave 7 bases unexplained. TCRbeta CDR3 regions were amplified from genomic DNA using the immunoSEQ Assay, a bias-controlled multiplex PCR. Per the source publication's procedure: The number of nucleated cells in each sample was estimated by amplification of reference gene primers within the assay. To quantify the absolute abundance of each unique TCRbeta CDR3 rearrangement, sequence reads were collapsed and filtered. For each sample, productive Simpson clonality was calculated by taking the square root of Simpson's diversity index across productive rearrangements. Imported from immuneACCESS, the table was reduced by TCRdb to in-frame sequences with V and J called. These copies leave out some clones; in studies compared against another copy, an unresolved V gene accounts for under half, and the cause of the remainder is not known. The D gene and trimming were derived from the DNA, and the V and J assignments and clone size from that table. This sample holds roughly 230,000 clones; more than 70% were observed only once. About 3.8% of the sample is held by the ten biggest clonotypes.

The clonotype originates from a woman older than 75 with acute or convalescent COVID-19. Sequenced sample: peripheral blood. The receptor chain draws on TRBV5-1 and TRBJ2-7, and 15 bases in between align with TRBD2. At the DNA level, the sequence is TGCGCCAGCAGCTCTTCGGGGACTAGCGGGGGGAACTCCTACGAGCAGTACTTC. Its protein is CASSSSGTSGGNSYEQYF.